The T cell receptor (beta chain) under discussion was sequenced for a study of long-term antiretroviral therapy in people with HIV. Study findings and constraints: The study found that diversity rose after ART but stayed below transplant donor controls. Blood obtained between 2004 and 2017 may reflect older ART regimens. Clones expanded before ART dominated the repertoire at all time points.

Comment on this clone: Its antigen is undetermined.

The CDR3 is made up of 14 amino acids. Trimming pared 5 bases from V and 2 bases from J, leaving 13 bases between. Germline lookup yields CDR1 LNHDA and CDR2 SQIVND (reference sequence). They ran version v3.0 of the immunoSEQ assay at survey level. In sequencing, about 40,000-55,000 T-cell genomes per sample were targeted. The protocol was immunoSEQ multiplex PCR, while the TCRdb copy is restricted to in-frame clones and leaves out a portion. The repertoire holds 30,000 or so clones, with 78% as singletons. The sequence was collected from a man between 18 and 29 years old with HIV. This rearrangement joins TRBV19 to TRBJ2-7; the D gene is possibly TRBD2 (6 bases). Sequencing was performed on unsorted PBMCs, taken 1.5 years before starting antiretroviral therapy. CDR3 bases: TGTGCCAGTAGTCCGGCCGGGGGTCCCTACGAGCAGTACTTC. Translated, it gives CASSPAGGPYEQYF.